The 27 T cell receptor beta chains presented below share a single source sample, sequenced in a study of Graves' ophthalmopathy and Graves' hyperthyroidism. RNA transcripts were the source from which TCR beta CDR3 regions were amplified. RT-PCR in the first round used HTBI primers; a second-round multiplex PCR followed. TCRdb recomputed calls from the multiplex PCR reads with MiXCR, one row per CDR3 protein. The sample consists of over a million distinct CDR3 sequences, roughly two fifths of them appearing once. Input material: peripheral blood or thyroid tissue (not recorded which). These receptor sequences come from an adult man with Graves' hyperthyroidism.

This chain joins TRBV27 and TRBJ1-1, with D tentatively TRBD1 (6 bases). V lost 9 bases and J 0 bases, leaving 11 bases between the germline ends. Germline V gives CDR1 MNHEY, CDR2 SMNVEV (reference sequence). The CDR3 has 13 amino acids. Written as DNA, the CDR3 is TGTGCCAGTACGGACAGACTGAACACTGAAGCTTTCTTT. Encoded protein: CASTDRLNTEAFF.

This clonotype has ten or more counts. The rearrangement links TRBV14 to TRBJ2-5; no clear D. Germline lookup yields CDR1 SGHDN and CDR2 FVKESK. The ends were cut back, 3 bases at V and 1 base at J, with 12 bases in the middle. This CDR3 contains 15 residues. CDR3 nucleotide sequence: TGTGCCAGCAGCCAGACGGTTGCAGTCCAAGAGACCCAGTACTTC. Encoded protein: CASSQTVAVQETQYF. The whole variable domain, filled in from reference TRBV14 and TRBJ2-5, reads EAGVTQFPSHSVIEKGQTVTLRCDPISGHDNLYWYRRVMGKEIKFLLHFVKESKQDESGMPNNRFLAERTGGTYSTLKVQPAELEDSGVYFCASSQTVAVQETQYFGPGTRLLVL.

The table lists this clonotype with many counts. The chain is built from TRBV5-8 and TRBJ1-4; D is ambiguous. The CDR3 length is 13 residues. Trimming took 4 bases from V and 11 from J, leaving 15 bases between them. The germline CDR1 and CDR2 sequences are SGHTS and YDEGEE. Here the CDR3 reads CASSKDTVEKLFF. In nucleotides, the CDR3 is TGTGCCAGCAGCAAAGACACGGTCGAGAAACTGTTTTTT.

This chain uses TRBV10-3 with TRBJ2-2, with D possibly being TRBD1 or TRBD2 (5 bases each). Trimming took 8 bases from V and 6 from J, leaving 19 bases between them. Germline CDR1 and CDR2: ENHRY and SYGVKD. There are 15 residues in the CDR3. The CDR3 DNA sequence: TGTGCCATCGGGGACGTCGCGGGTAGTCCCGGGGAGCTGTTTTTT. The encoded protein is CAIGDVAGSPGELFF.

In this sample, this clonotype turned up a few times. The gene calls are TRBV10-3 and TRBJ1-4; possible D gene TRBD1, 5 bases. CDR3 size: 14 residues. The germline CDR1 and CDR2 sequences are ENHRY and SYGVKD. The V gene lost 6 bases and the J gene lost 11 bases, with 19 bases spanning the gap. The CDR3 region is CAISPGTQHRKLFF. In DNA, the CDR3 is TGTGCCATCAGCCCCGGGACCCAACATCGGAAACTGTTTTTT.

Note on this clonotype: Just one base apart from a much larger clone, this may be a read error. The CDR3 spells CASSQYGTGYSYEQYF. In nucleotides, the CDR3 is TGTGCCAGCAGTCAATACGGGACAGGGTACTCCTACGAGCAGTACTTC. The chain has TRBV25-1 and TRBJ2-7; 9 bases match TRBD1. The CDR3 length is 16 residues. Germline CDR1 reads MGHDK; CDR2 reads SYGVNS.

The chain carries TRBV6-2 or TRBV6-3 and TRBJ2-5; 7 bases align to TRBD1. The J segment lost 5 bases and the V segment lost 8 bases, leaving 11 bases of the junction unmatched. This CDR3 is built from 14 residues. CDR1 and CDR2 (germline): MNHEY, SVGEGT. The CDR3 DNA reads as TGTGCCAGCGGACCGGAGACAGGGTTGGAGACCCAGTACTTC. Its translation: CASGPETGLETQYF.

This clonotype was found many times. CDR3 sequence (DNA): TGTGCCAGCAGTTCCGATCCCAAACAGGGGCAGAACACCGGGGAGCTGTTTTTT. Encoded protein: CASSSDPKQGQNTGELFF. This chain joins TRBV6-9 and TRBJ2-2; TRBD1 agrees at 7 bases. The CDR3 sequence is 18 residues long. J lost 1 base, V lost 4 bases, and 12 bases had no gene match. Germline V lookup: CDR1 MNHGY, CDR2 SVAAGI.

As for this clonotype: A read error may produce the germline difference seen at one junction end. The rearrangement links TRBV20-1 to TRBJ2-2; 7 bases line up with TRBD2. The CDR3 consists of 16 residues. Germline CDR1 is DFQATT and CDR2 is SNEGSKA (reference sequence). The CDR3 sequence is CSARAHGGGNTGELFF. CDR3 nucleotide sequence: TGCAGTGCTAGAGCCCACGGGGGAGGGAACACTGGGGAGCTGTTTTTT.

This clonotype was counted at least ten times. DNA for the CDR3: TGCGCCAGCAGCTTGGTTGGTAATGAGAACACTGAAGCTTTCTTT. Protein product: CASSLVGNENTEAFF. V gene TRBV5-1 combines with J gene TRBJ1-1; D remains ambiguous. The CDR3 runs 15 residues. The ends were cut back, 0 bases at V and 1 base at J, with 10 bases in the middle. Germline V gives CDR1 SGHRS, CDR2 YFSETQ.

The table lists this clonotype with many counts. The rearrangement uses TRBV24-1 and TRBJ2-6; D unclear. Trimming cost V 5 bases and J 0 bases, with 7 bases left between them. CDR1 is KGHDR and CDR2 is SFDVKD in the germline V gene. The CDR3 totals 15 residues. Here the CDR3 DNA reads TGTGCCACCAGTGCCCTGAGCTCTGGGGCCAACGTCCTGACTTTC. Translated, it gives CATSALSSGANVLTF.

This clonotype was picked up a small number of times. The chain joins TRBV6-5 to TRBJ1-6, with D tentatively TRBD1 (6 bases). From germline, CDR1 is MNHEY and CDR2 SVGAGI. The CDR3 is 14 residues long. Trimming removed 4 bases from V and 3 bases from J, with 7 bases in between. The DNA of the CDR3 is TGTGCCAGCAGTTCACAGGGCTATAATTCACCCCTCCACTTT. It specifies CASSSQGYNSPLHF.

The CDR3 coding sequence is TGTGCCAGCGCTATGGGGACAGGGACCACCGGGGAGCTGTTTTTT. This translates into CASAMGTGTTGELFF. This chain connects TRBV5-4 to TRBJ2-2; 9 nucleotides align to TRBD1. This CDR3 comprises 15 residues. Germline lookup yields CDR1 SGHNT and CDR2 YYREEE (reference sequence). Trimming removed 7 bases from V and 4 bases from J; junction bases left unmatched: 8.

This chain joins TRBV29-1 and TRBJ1-2, with TRBD1 matching 9 bases. CDR3 length: 13 residues. Trimming at V came to 6 bases and at J to 5 bases, leaving 7 bases not matched to a gene. Per germline, CDR1 SQVTM and CDR2 ANQGSEA. The CDR3, as DNA: TGCAGCGTACTACAGGGGGCGAAGTATGGCTACACCTTC. Amino acid sequence: CSVLQGAKYGYTF.

This clonotype appeared many times. The chain couples TRBV7-2 to TRBJ1-5; the D gene is possibly TRBD1 (5 bases). This CDR3 contains 14 residues. Germline V gene lookup returns CDR1 SGHTA and CDR2 FQGNSA. The V end was cut by 2 bases, the J end by 6 bases, with 11 bases between. The CDR3 coding sequence is TGTGCCAGCAGCTTAACCATTCAGGGTCAGCCCCAGCATTTT. This sequence encodes CASSLTIQGQPQHF.

This clonotype has a count of ten or more. The chain links TRBV6-5 to TRBJ2-7; tentative D call: TRBD2 (5 bases). CDR1 and CDR2 from the germline V gene are MNHEY and SVGAGI. V gave up 6 bases and J gave up 4 bases, with 19 bases separating them. The CDR3 is made up of 15 amino acids. The CDR3 DNA follows: TGTGCCAGCAGGCCTGACTATAGTTGGGGTTACGAGCAGTACTTC. Protein: CASRPDYSWGYEQYF.

This clonotype was counted ten times or more. The chain recombines TRBV20-1 with TRBJ1-2, with no clear D. CDR1 and CDR2 from the germline V gene are DFQATT and SNEGSKA (reference sequence). V lost 4 bases and J lost 4, with 13 bases in between. The length of the CDR3 is 13 residues. This chain's CDR3 is CSAIILPGYGYTF. CDR3 DNA sequence: TGCAGTGCTATTATCCTACCTGGCTATGGCTACACCTTC.

The chain recombines TRBV6-5 with TRBJ1-1; D is unclear. V was trimmed by 3 bases and J by 5 bases, leaving 19 bases between them. There are 16 residues in the CDR3. Germline V CDR1 and CDR2: MNHEY, SVGAGI. The chain's CDR3 is CASSYFSGNRGTEAFF. DNA of the CDR3: TGTGCCAGCAGTTATTTCTCGGGCAACAGAGGGACTGAAGCTTTCTTT.

The chain links TRBV3-1 to TRBJ1-1; D is unclear. The germline V and J ends were trimmed by 2 bases and 4 bases, with 11 bases remaining between them. The CDR3 spans 14 residues. Germline V CDR1 and CDR2: LGHDT, YNNKEL (reference sequence). CDR3: CASSQRSGATEAFF. The CDR3 coding sequence is TGTGCCAGCAGCCAACGCTCAGGAGCCACTGAAGCTTTCTTT.

The chain links TRBV14 to TRBJ2-7; D may be TRBD1 or TRBD2 (5 bases each). Trimming pared 11 bases from V and 4 bases from J, leaving 12 bases between. Germline CDR1 and CDR2: SGHDN and FVKESK. CDR3 length: 11 amino acids. CDR3 loop: CAWGDSYEQYF. The CDR3 nucleotides read TGTGCCTGGGGAGACAGTTACGAGCAGTACTTC.

This clonotype was seen ten or more times. This chain joins TRBV20-1 and TRBJ2-7; 12 positions agree with TRBD2. The CDR3 is 16 residues long. V was clipped by 6 bases and J by 1 base; unmatched bases: 10. CDR1 DFQATT and CDR2 SNEGSKA come from the germline V gene (reference sequence). Written as DNA, the CDR3 is TGCAGTGCCATCGGACTAGCGGGGTATGAGTCCTACGAGCAGTACTTC. It codes for CSAIGLAGYESYEQYF.

This clonotype was detected ten times or more. V usage is TRBV4-2 and J usage is TRBJ2-5, with a weak D call TRBD2 (6 bases). Trimming took off 0 bases at V and 4 bases at J, with 15 bases between the two ends. CDR1 LGHNA and CDR2 YNFKEQ come from the germline V gene. The CDR3 sequence is 16 residues long. The chain's CDR3 is CASSQDQGRGGETQYF. For the CDR3, the DNA is TGTGCCAGCAGCCAAGATCAGGGAAGGGGAGGAGAGACCCAGTACTTC.

This rearrangement joins TRBV7-2 to TRBJ1-5, with 8 bases that match TRBD1. CDR1 is SGHTA, CDR2 FQGNSA, per germline. V lost 3 bases, J lost 2 bases, and 3 bases stayed unmatched. This CDR3 comprises 15 residues. The CDR3 nucleotides read TGTGCCAGCAGCTTTCTGACAGGGGGCAATCAGCCCCAGCATTTT. Residues: CASSFLTGGNQPQHF.

With respect to this clonotype: A read error may explain this, as a much larger clone is one base away. The chain couples TRBV5-1 to TRBJ2-5; no definite D call. The CDR3 has 14 residues. Per germline, CDR1 SGHRS and CDR2 YFSETQ. The CDR3 DNA follows: TGCGCCAGCAGCTCCTCACCCGATCAAGAGGCCCAGTACTTC. Amino acids: CASSSSPDQEAQYF.

This clonotype was picked up a small number of times. The chain joins TRBV2 to TRBJ2-7, with no clear D. Trimming cost V 5 bases and J 6 bases, with 17 bases left between them. From germline, CDR1 is SNHLY and CDR2 FYNNEI. The length of the CDR3 is 14 residues. The CDR3 bases are TGTGCCAGCAGTTTATCTAGGTGGTCTTCCGAGCAGTACTTC. Amino acid sequence: CASSLSRWSSEQYF. The complete variable domain, with remaining parts taken from reference TRBV2 and TRBJ2-7, reads EPEVTQTPSHQVTQMGQEVILRCVPISNHLYFYWYRQILGQKVEFLVSFYNNEISEKSEIFDDQFSVERPDGSNFTLKIRSTKLEDSAMYFCASSLSRWSSEQYFGPGTRLTVT.

This clonotype was picked up many times. The CDR3 DNA reads TGTGCCAGCAGCTTAATCCGGGGTGGGGAGACCCAGTACTTC. This sequence encodes CASSLIRGGETQYF. The chain combines TRBV7-2 with TRBJ2-5, with a possible D match to TRBD2 (5 bases). The CDR3 extends over 14 amino acids. Germline V gives CDR1 SGHTA, CDR2 FQGNSA. The germline V and J ends were trimmed by 2 bases and 5 bases, with 12 bases remaining between them.

This clonotype was recorded many times. The chain is built from TRBV7-6 and TRBJ2-7; unclear D gene. This CDR3 spans 16 amino acids. The germline gives CDR1 SGHVS, CDR2 FNYEAQ. The V end was cut by 1 base, the J end by 2 bases, with 15 bases between. CDR3 sequence reads: CASSLGHGDPTYEQYF. For the CDR3, the DNA is TGTGCCAGCAGCTTAGGGCACGGAGACCCAACCTACGAGCAGTACTTC.